Shown below are 8 T cell receptor beta chains from a single sample sequenced in a study of blood T cells in healthy people across ages. Next came a second PCR, run for 7 to 11 cycles, which used a sample-barcoded 5' primer along with a J-beta primer mix. TCRdb recomputed calls from the 5' RACE reads with MiXCR, one row per CDR3 protein. The sample carries around 1,000,000 distinct CDR3 sequences, about 25% recorded once. This same sample was also taken into another study, of T cells of mothers and their children.

Input material: blood. The source is a girl aged 2-10 years in good health.

This clonotype was detected ten times or more. The chain has TRBV7-6 and TRBJ2-5, with D uncertain. The better agreement between TRBJ2-1 and the DNA end casts doubt on the J call. CDR3 length: 13 amino acids. Germline CDR1 and CDR2: SGHVS and FNYEAQ. CDR3 residues: CASSLAFGNEQFF. In DNA form, the CDR3 reads TGTGCCAGCAGCTTAGCGTTCGGCAATGAGCAGTTCTTC.

This clonotype was counted a few times. The chain is built from TRBV4-1 and TRBJ2-5; TRBD1 agrees at 9 bases. The last part of the DNA fits TRBJ2-7 better; the J call may be wrong. The CDR3 runs 15 residues. In germline, CDR1 is MGHRA, CDR2 YSYEKL. This CDR3 is CASSQENRGPDEQYF. CDR3 DNA: TGCGCCAGCAGCCAAGAAAACAGGGGGCCAGACGAGCAGTACTTC.

The chain recombines TRBV20-1 with TRBJ2-5; D not resolved. The CDR3 contains 11 residues. V was trimmed by 3 bases and J by 5 bases, leaving 7 bases between them. Germline V gene data show CDR1 as DFQATT and CDR2 as SNEGSKA (reference sequence). Here the CDR3 DNA reads TGCAGTGCTAGTGAGGAGGAGACCCAGTACTTC. Translated: CSASEEETQYF.

Ten or more counts support this clonotype. This chain joins TRBV6-2 or TRBV6-3 and TRBJ2-5; the D gene is possibly TRBD2 (6 bases). The V end was cut by 6 bases, the J end by 2 bases, with 13 bases between. The CDR3 runs 14 residues. Germline lookup yields CDR1 MNHEY and CDR2 SVGEGT. In nucleotides, the CDR3 is TGTGCCAGCAGCTGGGGACTCGAGCAAGAGACCCAGTACTTC. Translating gives CASSWGLEQETQYF.

This rearrangement joins TRBV7-2 to TRBJ1-1; D gene ambiguous. Trimming cost V 2 bases and J 12 bases, with 13 bases left between them. The CDR3 loop spans 12 amino acids. Germline V gene sequence: CDR1 SGHTA, CDR2 FQGNSA. CDR3 nucleotide sequence: TGTGCCAGCAGCTTATTCAGAGGGTTAACTTTCTTT. It codes for CASSLFRGLTFF. The whole variable domain, remainder taken from reference TRBV7-2 and TRBJ1-1, is GAGVSQSPSNKVTEKGKDVELRCDPISGHTALYWYRQSLGQGLEFLIYFQGNSAPDKSGLPSDRFSAERTGGSVSTLTIQRTQQEDSAVYLCASSLFRGLTFFGQGTRLTVV.

The chain combines TRBV2 with TRBJ2-7, with 8 nucleotides matching TRBD1. Trimming at V came to 8 bases and at J to 0 bases, leaving 3 bases not matched to a gene. Germline V gives CDR1 SNHLY, CDR2 FYNNEI. This CDR3 spans 13 amino acids. The CDR3 region is CASSDRGSYEQYF. CDR3 nucleotide sequence: TGTGCCAGCTCAGACAGGGGCTCCTACGAGCAGTACTTC.

This chain links TRBV29-1 with TRBJ2-7; 10 positions agree with TRBD2. The CDR3 length is 14 residues. The V gene's germline CDR1 is SQVTM and CDR2 ANQGSEA. The V and J ends lost 6 bases and 2 bases, in that order; junction bases with no gene match: 7. The CDR3 sequence: CSVEIAGGTYEQYF. DNA for the CDR3: TGCAGCGTGGAAATAGCGGGAGGAACCTACGAGCAGTACTTC.

This clonotype was seen only a few times. The CDR3 DNA sequence: TGTGCCAGCCAGTTTCCCCCTCTCGATGAGCAGTTCTTC. This sequence encodes CASQFPPLDEQFF. The chain carries TRBV12-3 or TRBV12-4 and TRBJ2-1; D is unclear. The CDR3 runs 13 residues. The V end lost 8 bases, the J end lost 8 bases, and 16 bases lay between the germline ends.